These 20 T cell receptor beta chains came from one sample sequenced in a study of T cell repertoires in cytomegalovirus infection. TCRdb reanalysed the reads using MiXCR and keeps one entry per CDR3 protein. In the table there are hundreds of thousands of distinct CDR3 sequences, about 33% of which are singletons. Their recognized antigens are unknown. The sequencing here drew on cultured PBMCs, taken from culture after CMV antigen stimulation. The receptors here all came from a human donor in good health (CMV status not recorded). Some clones in this sample may be carry-over from other donors' samples.

The gene calls are TRBV10-2 and TRBJ2-1, with D unclear. Germline values: CDR1 WSHSY, CDR2 SAAADI. V was cut by 7 bases and J by 0 bases, with 19 bases left in between. There are 17 residues in the CDR3. The CDR3, as DNA: TGCGCCAGCAATACTTTGGCTTCCCTAGGCTCCTACAATGAGCAGTTCTTC. Encoded protein: CASNTLASLGSYNEQFF.

J is TRBJ1-3 and V is TRBV5-4; a weak D match, TRBD1 (6 bases). The V end was cut by 5 bases, the J end by 3 bases, with 15 bases between. Germline-derived CDR1 and CDR2 are SGHNT and YYREEE (reference sequence). This CDR3 is built from 15 residues. CDR3 nucleotides: TGTGCCAGCAGGATGGATGGGGGCTTTGGAAACACCATATATTTT. This translates into CASRMDGGFGNTIYF.

This clonotype appeared a few times. The chain recombines TRBV12-3 or TRBV12-4 with TRBJ1-1; D not resolved. The CDR3 length is 12 residues. V lost 1 base to trimming and J lost 6 bases, with 6 bases between them. CDR3: CASSLERPEAFF. DNA of the CDR3: TGTGCCAGCAGTTTAGAAAGACCTGAAGCTTTCTTT.

V and J are TRBV4-1 and TRBJ1-5, with D uncertain. This CDR3 contains 17 residues. The germline V gene encodes CDR1 MGHRA and CDR2 YSYEKL. Trimming removed 0 bases from V and 1 base from J, with 13 bases in between. CDR3 in DNA: TGCGCCAGCAGCCAAGATCCGGGTAGGGTGAGCAATCAGCCCCAGCATTTT. Its protein product is CASSQDPGRVSNQPQHF.

The V gene is TRBV7-2, the J gene TRBJ2-1, with D possibly matching TRBD1 (5 bases). The CDR3 consists of 16 residues. Germline V gene data show CDR1 as SGHTA and CDR2 as FQGNSA. V shed 4 bases and J shed 8 bases, with 21 bases lying between them. The CDR3 loop reads CASSSRTTQGRDEQFF. In DNA, the CDR3 is TGTGCCAGCAGCTCACGGACAACCCAAGGTCGGGATGAGCAGTTCTTC.

This clonotype was picked up many times. This chain uses TRBV6-1 with TRBJ1-4; D is uncertain. The ends were cut back, 2 bases at V and 6 bases at J, with 7 bases in the middle. Germline-derived CDR1 and CDR2 are MNHNS and SASEGT. The CDR3 covers 13 residues. Here the CDR3 DNA reads TGTGCCAGCAGTGAATTCCCGGATGAAAAACTGTTTTTT. Translating gives CASSEFPDEKLFF.

This clonotype was counted a few times. The gene calls are TRBV5-5 and TRBJ2-7, with D possibly being TRBD2 (5 bases). The CDR3 extends over 13 amino acids. Germline V lookup: CDR1 SGHKS, CDR2 YYEKEE (reference sequence). Deletions cut 1 base from V and 3 bases from J, with 8 bases between. This CDR3 reads CASSLLRGYEQYF. The CDR3 nucleotides are TGTGCCAGCAGCTTGCTACGGGGCTACGAGCAGTACTTC. Drawing the rest from reference TRBV5-5 and TRBJ2-7, the complete variable domain is DAGVTQSPTHLIKTRGQQVTLRCSPISGHKSVSWYQQVLGQGPQFIFQYYEKEERGRGNFPDRFSARQFPNYSSELNVNALLLGDSALYLCASSLLRGYEQYFGPGTRLTVT.

The rearrangement uses TRBV19 and TRBJ2-7; either TRBD1 or TRBD2 may fit D (5 bases each). V was shortened by 5 bases and J by 0 bases, with 11 bases between the two germline ends. Germline V gene data show CDR1 as LNHDA and CDR2 as SQIVND (reference sequence). The CDR3 runs to 14 residues. The CDR3 DNA follows: TGTGCCAGTAGTGGGAGACAGAGCTCCTACGAGCAGTACTTC. Translation gives CASSGRQSSYEQYF.

This sequence joins TRBV7-9 and TRBJ2-3, with 7 positions matching TRBD1. CDR1 and CDR2 (germline): SEHNR, FQNEAQ (reference sequence). With 4 bases clipped from V and 5 bases from J, the junction kept 6 bases outside the gene matches. The CDR3 extends over 14 amino acids. The DNA for the CDR3 is TGTGCCAGCAGCTCGAAACGACAGGGAGATACGCAGTATTTT. It translates to CASSSKRQGDTQYF.

This chain joins TRBV6-5 and TRBJ1-2; D is unresolved. Trimming took off 6 bases at V and 3 bases at J, with 11 bases between the two ends. The germline V gene has CDR1 MNHEY and CDR2 SVGAGI. CDR3 length: 13 residues. CDR3 DNA: TGTGCCAGCAGATTAGTCGGGGACTATGGCTACACCTTC. Translating it yields CASRLVGDYGYTF.

This clonotype has a single count. The gene calls are TRBV10-3 and TRBJ2-3; 9 bases align to TRBD1. Germline V gene sequence: CDR1 ENHRY, CDR2 SYGVKD. The ends lost 10 bases at V and 2 bases at J; junction bases unmatched: 10. The CDR3 runs 15 residues. CDR3 nucleotide sequence: TGTGCCACCCACAGGGGACAGGGCAACACAGATACGCAGTATTTT. Its translation is CATHRGQGNTDTQYF.

The rearrangement links TRBV2 to TRBJ2-6; no clear D. The CDR3 has 14 residues. Looked up from germline, CDR1 is SNHLY and CDR2 is FYNNEI. Trimming pared 11 bases from V and 1 base from J, leaving 12 bases between. The CDR3 DNA reads TGTGCCGGAAAGCCAGAATCTGGGGCCAACGTCCTGACTTTC. Translated, it gives CAGKPESGANVLTF.

V gene TRBV5-4 combines with J gene TRBJ2-7; no reliable D call. The CDR3 consists of 14 residues. The germline gives CDR1 SGHNT, CDR2 YYREEE (reference sequence). V lost 3 bases and J lost 2, with 12 bases in between. CDR3 sequence reads: CASSSPLKTYEQYF. DNA of the CDR3: TGTGCCAGCAGCTCGCCGCTAAAGACCTACGAGCAGTACTTC.

This chain uses TRBV6-2 or TRBV6-3 with TRBJ1-2; 11 positions agree with TRBD1. Germline V gives CDR1 MNHEY, CDR2 SVGEGT. V was clipped by 7 bases and J by 7 bases; unmatched bases: 14. The CDR3 loop spans 16 amino acids. CDR3 amino acids: CASTHGQGALVSGYTF. Here the CDR3 DNA reads TGTGCCAGCACCCATGGACAGGGGGCCCTGGTTTCTGGCTACACCTTC.

The chain links TRBV9 to TRBJ1-1; D gene uncertain. The germline V gene has CDR1 SGDLS and CDR2 YYNGEE. There are 13 residues in the CDR3. Trimming shortened V by 0 bases and J by 5 bases, and 8 bases separated the two germline ends. The CDR3 loop reads CASSVGRLTEAFF. In nucleotides, the CDR3 is TGTGCCAGCAGCGTAGGCAGGTTAACTGAAGCTTTCTTT.

V usage is TRBV18 and J usage is TRBJ2-5; possible D gene TRBD2, 5 bases. V shed 2 bases and J shed 2 bases, with 12 bases lying between them. Germline assignment: CDR1 KGHSH and CDR2 LQKENI. The CDR3 totals 15 residues. The CDR3 DNA reads TGTGCCAGCTCACCATTATCTCGGGGACAAGAGACCCAGTACTTC. It translates to CASSPLSRGQETQYF.

The CDR3 DNA sequence: TGTGCCAGTAGTAAGTGGGACAGCTATAACACCGGGGAGCTGTTTTTT. This translates into CASSKWDSYNTGELFF. The V gene is TRBV19, the J gene TRBJ2-2; 7 bases match TRBD1. V trimming: 4 bases; J trimming: 2 bases; junction bases outside the gene matches: 7. In germline, CDR1 is LNHDA, CDR2 SQIVND (reference sequence). CDR3 length: 16 residues.

The sample holds many counts of this clonotype. The CDR3 DNA is TGTGCCAGCAGCTCCGACAGATACAATGAGCAGTTCTTC. Translated: CASSSDRYNEQFF. The rearrangement links TRBV7-2 to TRBJ2-1, with a weak D call TRBD1 (5 bases). The length of the CDR3 is 13 residues. V was shortened by 4 bases and J by 4 bases, with 8 bases between the two germline ends. Germline assignment: CDR1 SGHTA and CDR2 FQGNSA. Complete variable domain (other parts from reference TRBV7-2 and TRBJ2-1): GAGVSQSPSNKVTEKGKDVELRCDPISGHTALYWYRQSLGQGLEFLIYFQGNSAPDKSGLPSDRFSAERTGGSVSTLTIQRTQQEDSAVYLCASSSDRYNEQFFGPGTRLTVL.

With respect to this clonotype: A read error is possible here, since a much larger clone lies one base away. This chain uses TRBV7-9 with TRBJ2-7; 8 bases match TRBD1. There are 15 residues in the CDR3. Germline V gene sequence: CDR1 SEHNR, CDR2 FQNEAQ (reference sequence). V lost 5 bases and J lost 5; bases outside the gene matches: 11. The CDR3 reads CASSPPGQESDEQYF. The CDR3 DNA is TGTGCCAGCAGCCCGCCGGGACAGGAGAGCGACGAGCAGTACTTC.

This clonotype was detected a few times. V and J are TRBV6-1 and TRBJ1-2; D gene unclear. V lost 2 bases and J 3 bases, leaving 7 bases between the germline ends. The CDR3 has 13 amino acids. CDR1 is MNHNS and CDR2 is SASEGT in the germline V gene. This CDR3 is CASSERQDYGYTF. CDR3 in DNA: TGTGCCAGCAGTGAACGGCAGGACTATGGCTACACCTTC.